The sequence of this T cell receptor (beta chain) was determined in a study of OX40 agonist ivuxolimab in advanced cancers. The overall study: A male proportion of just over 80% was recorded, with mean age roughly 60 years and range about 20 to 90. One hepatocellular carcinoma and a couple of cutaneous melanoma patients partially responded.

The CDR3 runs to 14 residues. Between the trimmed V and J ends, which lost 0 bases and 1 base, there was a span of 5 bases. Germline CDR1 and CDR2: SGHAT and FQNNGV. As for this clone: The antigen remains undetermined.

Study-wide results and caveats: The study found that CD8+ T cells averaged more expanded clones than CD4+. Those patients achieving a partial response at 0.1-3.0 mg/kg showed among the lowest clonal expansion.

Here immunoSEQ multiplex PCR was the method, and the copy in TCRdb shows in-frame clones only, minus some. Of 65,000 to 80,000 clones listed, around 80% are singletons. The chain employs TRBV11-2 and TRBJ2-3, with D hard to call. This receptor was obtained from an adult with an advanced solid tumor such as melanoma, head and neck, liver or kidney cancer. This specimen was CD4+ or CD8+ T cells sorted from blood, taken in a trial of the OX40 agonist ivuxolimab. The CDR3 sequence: CASSLDRGTDTQYF. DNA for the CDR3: TGTGCCAGCAGCTTAGATCGGGGCACAGATACGCAGTATTTT.